The 25 T cell receptor beta chains below all came from one sample that was sequenced in a study of T-cell reconstitution after alpha-beta-depleted transplantation in children. Unique molecular identifiers were used to barcode this TCRbeta library. TCRdb analysed the PCR reads with MiXCR anew, one entry per CDR3 protein. The profile covers some 250,000 distinct CDR3 sequences, with 9.5% to 15% appearing a single time and approximately 2.4% taken by the ten largest. The sequencing here drew on PBMCs from the stem cell graft donor, taken from the stem cell graft. Receptor source: a human donor who donated a stem cell graft to a child with acute lymphoblastic leukemia.

The rearrangement links TRBV18 to TRBJ2-7; D tentatively reads TRBD1 or TRBD2 (5 bases each). From germline, CDR1 is KGHSH and CDR2 LQKENI. Trimming removed 0 bases at V and 5 bases at J, with 11 bases between. The CDR3 is made up of 14 amino acids. CDR3 nucleotides: TGTGCCAGCTCACCACCGCCAGGGACCAACGAGCAGTACTTC. It translates to CASSPPPGTNEQYF.

In this sample, this clonotype turned up many times. The chain joins TRBV29-1 to TRBJ2-1; 9 bases align to TRBD1. Germline CDR1 is SQVTM and CDR2 is ANQGSEA. This CDR3 is 16 amino acids long. The ends lost 4 bases at V and 4 bases at J; junction bases unmatched: 11. CDR3 residues: CSVALARDRAYNEQFF. CDR3 nucleotides: TGCAGCGTTGCGTTAGCCCGGGACAGGGCATACAATGAGCAGTTCTTC.

V and J are TRBV11-3 and TRBJ2-1; 7 bases are shared with TRBD2. With 3 bases clipped from V and 2 bases from J, the junction kept 4 bases outside the gene matches. CDR3 length equals 15 residues. Looked up from germline, CDR1 is SGHNT and CDR2 is YENEEA. The CDR3 spells CASSFGGGTYNEQFF. CDR3 DNA: TGTGCCAGCAGCTTTGGCGGGGGAACCTACAATGAGCAGTTCTTC.

The chain is built from TRBV6-1 and TRBJ2-4, with 12 nucleotides matching TRBD2. CDR3 length: 16 amino acids. V was clipped by 7 bases and J by 0 bases; unmatched bases: 4. Germline V gene data show CDR1 as MNHNS and CDR2 as SASEGT. The DNA of the CDR3 is TGTGCCAGCAAAGGACTAGCGGGACTAGCCAAAAACATTCAGTACTTC. It translates to CASKGLAGLAKNIQYF.

This clonotype was seen at least ten times. The rearrangement links TRBV7-2 to TRBJ2-1; 7 bases match TRBD2. V was pared by 5 bases and J by 4 bases, with 5 bases of the junction left unmatched. CDR3 length equals 14 residues. Germline CDR1 SGHTA, CDR2 FQGNSA. The CDR3 spells CASSPAGSYNEQFF. The CDR3 bases are TGTGCCAGCAGCCCAGCGGGGTCGTACAATGAGCAGTTCTTC.

This clonotype has at least ten counts. The genes are TRBV6-5 and TRBJ2-2; maybe TRBD2 (6 bases). The CDR3 has 13 amino acids. Germline CDR1 reads MNHEY; CDR2 reads SVGAGI. The germline V and J ends were trimmed by 6 bases and 7 bases, with 12 bases remaining between them. The CDR3 DNA sequence: TGTGCCAGCAGGCGGGAAAGGGACGGGGAGCTGTTTTTT. This sequence encodes CASRRERDGELFF.

The rearrangement uses TRBV10-3 and TRBJ2-5; TRBD1 matches at 8 bases. The germline CDR1 and CDR2 sequences are ENHRY and SYGVKD. The CDR3 is made up of 15 amino acids. Trimming removed 5 bases from V and 1 base from J; junction bases left unmatched: 6. The CDR3 spells CAISTGQGRQETQYF. In DNA form, the CDR3 reads TGTGCCATCAGTACAGGACAGGGTCGCCAAGAGACCCAGTACTTC.

The sample holds many counts of this clonotype. The gene calls are TRBV5-1 and TRBJ2-7; no clear D gene. CDR3 length equals 15 residues. The germline gives CDR1 SGHRS, CDR2 YFSETQ. With 0 bases removed from V and 1 base from J, the gap between germline ends came to 11 bases. This chain's CDR3 is CASSLAPLRSYEQYF. The CDR3 DNA is TGCGCCAGCAGCTTGGCTCCCCTCCGTTCCTACGAGCAGTACTTC.

This clonotype was detected ten times or more. J is TRBJ2-2 and V is TRBV4-3; 7 bases are a match to TRBD2. V gave up 4 bases and J gave up 7 bases; unmatched junction bases: 12. Germline CDR1 and CDR2: LGHNA and YSLEER. The CDR3 contains 16 residues. CDR3 in DNA: TGCGCCAGCAGCCTATTGCGGGCGGGAGACCTCGGGGAGCTGTTTTTT. Protein product: CASSLLRAGDLGELFF.

This clonotype was seen many times. V is TRBV6-5 and J is TRBJ2-1; maybe TRBD1 (5 bases). Trimming took 0 bases from V and 10 from J, leaving 13 bases between them. This CDR3 has 14 amino acids. Germline V CDR1 and CDR2: MNHEY, SVGAGI. The CDR3 protein is CASSYSGNGAEQFF. DNA for the CDR3: TGTGCCAGCAGTTACTCGGGTAATGGGGCCGAGCAGTTCTTC.

J is TRBJ2-5 and V is TRBV5-1; D ambiguous. Germline CDR1 is SGHRS and CDR2 is YFSETQ. Trimming left V 0 bases short and J 5 bases short, with 14 bases between. The CDR3 has 15 amino acids. The CDR3 sequence is CASSLESLRRETQYF. CDR3 coding DNA: TGCGCCAGCAGCTTGGAGAGTTTGAGGCGGGAGACCCAGTACTTC.

This clonotype was counted many times. This rearrangement joins TRBV20-1 to TRBJ2-3, with D perhaps matching TRBD1 (5 bases). The CDR3 runs 17 residues. V was trimmed by 1 base and J by 0 bases, leaving 17 bases between them. Germline loops: CDR1 DFQATT, CDR2 SNEGSKA (reference sequence). CDR3 loop: CSARGGARDTSTDTQYF. DNA of the CDR3: TGCAGTGCTAGAGGTGGGGCGAGAGACACTAGCACAGATACGCAGTATTTT.

This clonotype was seen many times. The chain links TRBV27 to TRBJ2-1, with D perhaps matching TRBD1 (6 bases). V lost 3 bases and J lost 5, with 11 bases in between. Germline V gene sequence: CDR1 MNHEY, CDR2 SMNVEV (reference sequence). This CDR3 contains 14 residues. The CDR3 spells CASSFLDSDNEQFF. CDR3 sequence (DNA): TGTGCCAGCAGTTTCTTGGACAGCGACAATGAGCAGTTCTTC.

There are many counts of this clonotype. V gene TRBV19 combines with J gene TRBJ2-1, with 13 bases identical to TRBD2. CDR3 size: 16 residues. Unmatched junction bases numbered 0, after V lost 4 bases and J lost 0 bases. The V gene's germline CDR1 is LNHDA and CDR2 SQIVND (reference sequence). The DNA for the CDR3 is TGTGCCAGTAGTAGGACTAGCGGGAGCTCCTACAATGAGCAGTTCTTC. Translating it yields CASSRTSGSSYNEQFF.

This clonotype was recorded at least ten times. The V and J genes are TRBV3-1 and TRBJ2-7; a weak D match, TRBD2 (5 bases). Germline CDR1 is LGHDT and CDR2 is YNNKEL (reference sequence). V was trimmed by 6 bases and J by 9 bases, leaving 12 bases between them. The CDR3 runs 11 residues. The CDR3 bases are TGTGCCAGCAGGGACGGGGTGAGGCAGTACTTC. As protein: CASRDGVRQYF.

The sample holds many counts of this clonotype. The CDR3 nucleotides read TGTGCCAGCAGCTTGACGGCCGGACAAAACACTGAAGCTTTCTTT. Translation: CASSLTAGQNTEAFF. The chain has TRBV7-2 and TRBJ1-1; TRBD1 might be the D (5 bases). The CDR3 loop spans 15 amino acids. With 3 bases removed from V and 2 bases from J, the gap between germline ends came to 13 bases. The germline gives CDR1 SGHTA, CDR2 FQGNSA.

This clonotype was counted many times. J is TRBJ1-1 and V is TRBV12-3 or TRBV12-4; a possible D gene is TRBD1 (5 bases). Trimming removed 2 bases from V and 4 bases from J, with 11 bases in between. The CDR3 is 14 amino acids. The CDR3 nucleotides are TGTGCCAGCAGTTTACAGGGTAGTACCACTGAAGCTTTCTTT. This encodes CASSLQGSTTEAFF.

In regard to this clonotype: With a much larger clone just one base away, this may be a read error. The chain couples TRBV25-1 to TRBJ2-7; perhaps TRBD1 as D (6 bases). Germline V lookup: CDR1 MGHDK, CDR2 SYGVNS. The CDR3 is 15 residues long. Trimming removed 4 bases at V and 1 base at J, with 14 bases between. The CDR3 bases are TGTGCCAGCAGTGGATGGCAGGGGAATTCCTACGAGCAGTACTTC. Its protein product is CASSGWQGNSYEQYF.

This clonotype was counted ten times or more. This chain uses TRBV20-1 with TRBJ2-7; 8 bases are shared with TRBD2. Germline-derived CDR1 and CDR2 are DFQATT and SNEGSKA (reference sequence). CDR3 length: 13 residues. Unmatched junction bases numbered 8, after V lost 5 bases and J lost 5 bases. The CDR3 reads CSAHLAGYHEQYF. In DNA, the CDR3 is TGCAGTGCTCATTTAGCGGGGTACCACGAGCAGTACTTC.

This clonotype appeared many times. This sequence joins TRBV18 and TRBJ2-7; perhaps TRBD2 as D (6 bases). The V end was cut by 5 bases, the J end by 5 bases, with 16 bases between. CDR3 length equals 14 residues. Germline CDR1 KGHSH, CDR2 LQKENI. CDR3: CASSNHGREDEQYF. The DNA for the CDR3 is TGTGCCAGCTCAAACCACGGCAGGGAGGACGAGCAGTACTTC.

This clonotype has at least ten counts. The V call is TRBV7-9, the J call TRBJ2-1; TRBD2 aligns across 8 bases. The CDR3 runs 15 residues. V trimming: 3 bases; J trimming: 7 bases; junction bases outside the gene matches: 8. Germline V CDR1 and CDR2: SEHNR, FQNEAQ (reference sequence). This CDR3 is CASSFQRETRNEQFF. The CDR3 nucleotides are TGTGCCAGCAGCTTCCAGCGGGAGACGAGGAATGAGCAGTTCTTC. The full variable domain, in which reference TRBV7-9 and TRBJ2-1 provide the parts outside the CDR3, is DTGVSQNPRHKITKRGQNVTFRCDPISEHNRLYWYRQTLGQGPEFLTYFQNEAQLEKSRLLSDRFSAERPKGSFSTLEIQRTEQGDSAMYLCASSFQRETRNEQFFGPGTRLTVL.

The gene calls are TRBV19 and TRBJ2-1, with 14 nucleotides matching TRBD2. The CDR3 loop spans 18 amino acids. The V gene end was trimmed by 5 bases and the J gene end by 4 bases; junction bases not matched to a gene: 10. CDR1 and CDR2 from the germline V gene are LNHDA and SQIVND (reference sequence). The CDR3: CASSAGLAGAYPYNEQFF. DNA for the CDR3: TGTGCCAGTAGTGCGGGACTAGCGGGAGCTTATCCTTACAATGAGCAGTTCTTC.

Ten or more counts support this clonotype. The chain carries TRBV20-1 and TRBJ2-3; possible D gene TRBD2, 6 bases. V lost 3 bases to trimming and J lost 7 bases, with 20 bases between them. Germline V gene data show CDR1 as DFQATT and CDR2 as SNEGSKA (reference sequence). This CDR3 region has 15 residues. CDR3 region: CSASPTGTHGNTQYF. The CDR3 nucleotides are TGCAGTGCTAGTCCCACCGGGACTCACGGGAATACGCAGTATTTT.

There are a few counts of this clonotype. The chain joins TRBV7-9 to TRBJ2-1; possible D gene TRBD1, 5 bases. The CDR3 consists of 13 residues. The germline V and J ends were trimmed by 0 bases and 9 bases, with 9 bases remaining between them. Germline V gene data show CDR1 as SEHNR and CDR2 as FQNEAQ (reference sequence). The CDR3 DNA follows: TGTGCCAGCAGCTTAGCGGAAGGGGCTGAGCAGTTCTTC. Amino acid sequence: CASSLAEGAEQFF. The complete variable domain, with remaining parts taken from reference TRBV7-9 and TRBJ2-1, reads DTGVSQNPRHKITKRGQNVTFRCDPISEHNRLYWYRQTLGQGPEFLTYFQNEAQLEKSRLLSDRFSAERPKGSFSTLEIQRTEQGDSAMYLCASSLAEGAEQFFGPGTRLTVL.

This clonotype came up many times. The chain recombines TRBV19 with TRBJ1-2, with D tentatively TRBD1 (5 bases). Germline V lookup: CDR1 LNHDA, CDR2 SQIVND (reference sequence). The CDR3 is 14 residues long. Trimming left V 5 bases short and J 4 bases short, with 14 bases between. CDR3 amino acids: CASSPRNQGYGYTF. The CDR3 region has the DNA TGTGCCAGTAGTCCGAGGAACCAGGGCTATGGCTACACCTTC.